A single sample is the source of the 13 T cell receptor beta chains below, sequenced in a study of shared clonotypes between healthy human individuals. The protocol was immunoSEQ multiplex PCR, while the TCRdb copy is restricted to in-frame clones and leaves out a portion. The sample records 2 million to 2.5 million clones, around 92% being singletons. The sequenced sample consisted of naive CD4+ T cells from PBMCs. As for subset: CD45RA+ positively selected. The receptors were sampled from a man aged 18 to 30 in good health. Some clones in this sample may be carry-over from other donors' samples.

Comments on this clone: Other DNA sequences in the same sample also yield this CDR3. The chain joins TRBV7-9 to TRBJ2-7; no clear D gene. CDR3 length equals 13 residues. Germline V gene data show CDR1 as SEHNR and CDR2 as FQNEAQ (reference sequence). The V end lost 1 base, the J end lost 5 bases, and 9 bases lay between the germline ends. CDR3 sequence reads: CASSLDGEDEQYF. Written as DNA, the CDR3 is TGTGCCAGCAGCTTAGATGGTGAGGACGAGCAGTACTTC.

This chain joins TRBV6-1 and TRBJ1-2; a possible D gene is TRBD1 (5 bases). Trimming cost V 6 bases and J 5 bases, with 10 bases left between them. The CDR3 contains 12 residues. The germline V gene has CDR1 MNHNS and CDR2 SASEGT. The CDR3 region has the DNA TGTGCCAGCAGCCCGGGACCATATGGCTACACCTTC. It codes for CASSPGPYGYTF.

CDR3 loop: CASSRTSGSLDTGELFF. Written as DNA, the CDR3 is TGTGCCAGCAGCCGGACTAGCGGGAGTTTAGACACCGGGGAGCTGTTTTTT. The chain links TRBV28 to TRBJ2-2, with 13 bases fitting TRBD2. Trimming removed 6 bases from V and 3 bases from J; junction bases left unmatched: 7. Looked up from germline, CDR1 is MDHEN and CDR2 is SYDVKM. The CDR3 totals 17 residues.

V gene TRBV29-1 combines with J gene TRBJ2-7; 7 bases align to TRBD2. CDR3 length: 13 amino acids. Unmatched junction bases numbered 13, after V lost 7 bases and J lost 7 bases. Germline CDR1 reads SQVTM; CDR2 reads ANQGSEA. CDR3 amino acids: CSGRTRVTGEQYF. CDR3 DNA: TGCAGCGGGAGGACTAGGGTAACTGGTGAGCAGTACTTC.

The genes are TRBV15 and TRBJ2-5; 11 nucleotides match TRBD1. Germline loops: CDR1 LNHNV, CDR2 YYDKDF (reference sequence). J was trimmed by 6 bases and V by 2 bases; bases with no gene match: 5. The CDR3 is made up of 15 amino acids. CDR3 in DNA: TGTGCCACCAGCAGACGGACAGGGGGCAGGAAGACCCAGTACTTC. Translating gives CATSRRTGGRKTQYF.

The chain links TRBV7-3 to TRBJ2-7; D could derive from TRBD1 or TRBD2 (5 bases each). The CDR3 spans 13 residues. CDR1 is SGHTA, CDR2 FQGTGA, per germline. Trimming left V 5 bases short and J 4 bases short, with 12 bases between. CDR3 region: CASSPGTVYEQYF. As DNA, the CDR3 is TGTGCCAGCAGCCCGGGGACGGTTTACGAGCAGTACTTC. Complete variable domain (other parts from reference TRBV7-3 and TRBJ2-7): GAGVSQTPSNKVTEKGKYVELRCDPISGHTALYWYRQSLGQGPEFLIYFQGTGAADDSGLPNDRFFAVRPEGSVSTLKIQRTERGDSAVYLCASSPGTVYEQYFGPGTRLTVT.

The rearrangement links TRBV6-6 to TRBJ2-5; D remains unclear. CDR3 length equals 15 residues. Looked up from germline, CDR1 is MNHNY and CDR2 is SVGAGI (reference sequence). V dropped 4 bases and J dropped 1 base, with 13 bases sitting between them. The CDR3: CASSSSNDGQETQYF. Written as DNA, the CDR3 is TGTGCCAGCAGTTCATCCAATGACGGCCAAGAGACCCAGTACTTC.

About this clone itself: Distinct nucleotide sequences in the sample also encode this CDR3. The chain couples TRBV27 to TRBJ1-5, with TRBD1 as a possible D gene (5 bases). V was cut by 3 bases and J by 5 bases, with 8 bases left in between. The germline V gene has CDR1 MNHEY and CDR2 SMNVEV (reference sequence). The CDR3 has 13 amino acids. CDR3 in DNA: TGTGCCAGCAGTTTCCGGGGGGATCAGCCCCAGCATTTT. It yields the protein CASSFRGDQPQHF.

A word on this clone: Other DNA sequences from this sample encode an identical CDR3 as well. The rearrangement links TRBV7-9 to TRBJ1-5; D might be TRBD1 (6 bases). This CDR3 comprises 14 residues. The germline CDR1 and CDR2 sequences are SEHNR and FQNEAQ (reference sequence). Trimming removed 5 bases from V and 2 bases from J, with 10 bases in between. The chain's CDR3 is CASSRAGGNQPQHF. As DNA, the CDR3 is TGTGCCAGCAGCCGGGCAGGGGGCAATCAGCCCCAGCATTTT.

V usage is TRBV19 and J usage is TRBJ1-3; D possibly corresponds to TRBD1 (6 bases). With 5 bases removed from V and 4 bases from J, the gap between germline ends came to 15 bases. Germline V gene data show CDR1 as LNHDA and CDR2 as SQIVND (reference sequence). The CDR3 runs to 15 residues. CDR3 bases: TGTGCCAGTAGTTTCCTTCCGGGACAAGGAAACACCATATATTTT. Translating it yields CASSFLPGQGNTIYF.

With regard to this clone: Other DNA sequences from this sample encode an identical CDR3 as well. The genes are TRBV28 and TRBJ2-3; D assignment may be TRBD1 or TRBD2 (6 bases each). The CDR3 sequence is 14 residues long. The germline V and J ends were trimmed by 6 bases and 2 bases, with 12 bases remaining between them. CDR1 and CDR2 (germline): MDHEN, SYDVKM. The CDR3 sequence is CASSPRGATDTQYF. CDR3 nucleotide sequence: TGTGCCAGCAGCCCGAGGGGGGCCACAGATACGCAGTATTTT. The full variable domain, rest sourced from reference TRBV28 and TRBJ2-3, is DVKVTQSSRYLVKRTGEKVFLECVQDMDHENMFWYRQDPGLGLRLIYFSYDVKMKEKGDIPEGYSVSREKKERFSLILESASTNQTSMYLCASSPRGATDTQYFGPGTRLTVL.

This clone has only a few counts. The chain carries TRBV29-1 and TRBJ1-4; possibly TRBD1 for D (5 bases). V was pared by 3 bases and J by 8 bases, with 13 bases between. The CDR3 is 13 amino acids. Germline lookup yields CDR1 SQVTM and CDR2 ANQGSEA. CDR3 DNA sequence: TGCAGCGTTGAGGGGGTTGGAGGGGAAAAACTGTTTTTT. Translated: CSVEGVGGEKLFF.

CDR3: CASRALSPSEQYF. The CDR3 nucleotides read TGTGCCAGCAGGGCACTAAGCCCCTCCGAGCAGTACTTC. The rearrangement uses TRBV6-5 and TRBJ2-7, with D unclear. The CDR3 is 13 residues long. CDR1 MNHEY and CDR2 SVGAGI come from the germline V gene. With 6 bases removed from V and 6 bases from J, the gap between germline ends came to 15 bases.